This TCR beta chain was sequenced in a study of T cells in Graves' hyperthyroidism and ophthalmopathy. About the research overall: Upon initial diagnosis and before any treatment, peripheral blood was collected.

This CDR3 has 15 residues. The ends were cut back, 1 base at V and 4 bases at J, with 11 bases in the middle. The germline gives CDR1 SNHLY, CDR2 FYNNEI. Study-wide results and caveats: Peripheral blood also featured most of the thyroid clonotypes expanded above 0.001.

Uncontrolled infection, other autoimmune disease, pregnancy or lactation led to exclusion. This clonotype came up many times. Its antigen remains unknown. Template material for amplifying TCR beta CDR3 regions consisted of RNA transcripts. The TCR CDR3 was amplified in a first-round RT-PCR using the HTBI primer set. TCRdb reprocessed the multiplex PCR reads with MiXCR, giving one entry per CDR3 protein. The top ten clones hold roughly 20% of a sample with about 400,000 distinct CDR3 sequences, about 16% of them seen once. Sequenced material: blood. V usage is TRBV2 and J usage is TRBJ1-5; D unresolved. The receptor was isolated from a woman aged 60-75 years with Graves' ophthalmopathy. The chain's CDR3 is CASSEGRPLNQPQHF. CDR3 bases: TGTGCCAGCAGTGAAGGCCGCCCACTAAATCAGCCCCAGCATTTT.